This T cell receptor beta chain was identified in a study of T cells after posttransplantation cyclophosphamide. The J segment lost 7 bases and the V segment lost 10 bases, leaving 10 bases of the junction unmatched. Germline-derived CDR1 and CDR2 are SGHAT and FQNNGV. This CDR3 region has 14 residues. Findings and caveats of the study: Donor-recipient repertoire similarity was low at 1-2 months, rising over year one. Recipient CMV seropositivity and CMV reactivation strongly tracked TRB clonality. Tissue-infiltrating T cells from skin or gut overlapped little with blood T cells.

Measured with immunoSEQ multiplex PCR; TCRdb has only the in-frame clones, and not every one. The sample was found to contain about 1,700 clones, and every one recurs. Within the sample, this clone is medium-sized. Its antigen is not identified. A marrow graft followed busulfan-fludarabine conditioning, with cyclophosphamide on days +3 and +4. V usage is TRBV11-2 and J usage is TRBJ2-1; the match to TRBD2 covers 10 bases. Sequenced here: PBMCs, sampled roughly 35 days after allogeneic stem cell transplant with posttransplant cyclophosphamide. The source of this sequence is a female patient in her sixties who received an allogeneic stem cell transplant from a related donor and was CMV-positive. Some T cells may arise from the graft donor. The DNA for the CDR3 is TGTGCCACCATGGGACTAGCGTTTCCTAATGAGCAGTTCTTC. The encoded protein is CATMGLAFPNEQFF.